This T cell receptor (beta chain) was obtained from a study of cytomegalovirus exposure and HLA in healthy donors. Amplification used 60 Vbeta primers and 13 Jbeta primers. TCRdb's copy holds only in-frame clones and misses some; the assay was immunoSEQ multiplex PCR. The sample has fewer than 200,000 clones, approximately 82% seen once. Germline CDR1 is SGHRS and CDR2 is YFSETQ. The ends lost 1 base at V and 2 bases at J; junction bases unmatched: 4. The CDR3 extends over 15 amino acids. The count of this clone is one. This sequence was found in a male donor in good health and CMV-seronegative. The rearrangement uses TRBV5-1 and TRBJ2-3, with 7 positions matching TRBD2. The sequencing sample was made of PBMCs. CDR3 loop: CASSLLAGDTDTQYF. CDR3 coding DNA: TGCGCCAGCAGCTTGTTGGCGGGGGACACAGATACGCAGTATTTT.